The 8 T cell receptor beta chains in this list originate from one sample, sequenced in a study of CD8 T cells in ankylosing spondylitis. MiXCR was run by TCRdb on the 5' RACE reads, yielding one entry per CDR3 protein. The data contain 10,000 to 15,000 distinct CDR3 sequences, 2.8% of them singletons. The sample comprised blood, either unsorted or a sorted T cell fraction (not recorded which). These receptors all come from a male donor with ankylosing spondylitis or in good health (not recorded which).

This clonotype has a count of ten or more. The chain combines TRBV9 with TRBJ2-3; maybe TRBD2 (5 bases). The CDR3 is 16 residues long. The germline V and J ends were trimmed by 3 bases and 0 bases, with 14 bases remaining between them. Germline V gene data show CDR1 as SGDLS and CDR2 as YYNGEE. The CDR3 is CASSAQRRSSTDTQYF. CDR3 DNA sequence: TGTGCCAGCAGCGCTCAGCGGCGTTCTAGCACAGATACGCAGTATTTT.

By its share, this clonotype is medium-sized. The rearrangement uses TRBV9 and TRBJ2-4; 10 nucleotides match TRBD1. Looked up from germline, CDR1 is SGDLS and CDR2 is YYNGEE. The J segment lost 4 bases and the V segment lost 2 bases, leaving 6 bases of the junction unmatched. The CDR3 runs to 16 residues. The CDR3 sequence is CASSVSPGQGKNIQYF. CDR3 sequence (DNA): TGTGCCAGCAGCGTCTCTCCGGGACAGGGGAAAAACATTCAGTACTTC.

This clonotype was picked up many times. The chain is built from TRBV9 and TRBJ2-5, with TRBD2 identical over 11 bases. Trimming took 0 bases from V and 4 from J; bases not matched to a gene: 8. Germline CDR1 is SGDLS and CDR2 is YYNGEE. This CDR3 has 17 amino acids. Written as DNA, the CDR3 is TGTGCCAGCAGCGTAGGGCTAGCGGGGGGCCAGGGAGAGACCCAGTACTTC. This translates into CASSVGLAGGQGETQYF. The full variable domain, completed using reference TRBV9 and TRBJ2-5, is DSGVTQTPKHLITATGQRVTLRCSPRSGDLSVYWYQQSLDQGLQFLIQYYNGEERAKGNILERFSAQQFPDLHSELNLSSLELGDSALYFCASSVGLAGGQGETQYFGPGTRLLVL.

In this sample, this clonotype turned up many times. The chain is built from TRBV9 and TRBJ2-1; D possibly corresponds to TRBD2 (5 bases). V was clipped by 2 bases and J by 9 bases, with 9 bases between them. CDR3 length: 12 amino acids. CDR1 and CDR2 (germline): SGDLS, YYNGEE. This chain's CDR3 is CASSVLGSEQFF. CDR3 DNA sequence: TGTGCCAGCAGCGTCCTGGGGAGTGAGCAGTTCTTC.

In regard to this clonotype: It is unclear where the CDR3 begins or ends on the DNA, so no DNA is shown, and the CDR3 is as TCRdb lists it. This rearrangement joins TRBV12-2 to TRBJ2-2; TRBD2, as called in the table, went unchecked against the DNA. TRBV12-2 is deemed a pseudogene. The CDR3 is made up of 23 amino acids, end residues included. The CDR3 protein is CASRLVYGAWGLAGPEGPGSCFF.

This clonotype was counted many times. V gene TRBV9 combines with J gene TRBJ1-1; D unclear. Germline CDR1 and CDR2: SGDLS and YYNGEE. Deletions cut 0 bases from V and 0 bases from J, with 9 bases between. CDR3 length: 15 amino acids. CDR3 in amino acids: CASSVEVTMNTEAFF. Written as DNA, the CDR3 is TGTGCCAGCAGCGTAGAAGTCACCATGAACACTGAAGCTTTCTTT.

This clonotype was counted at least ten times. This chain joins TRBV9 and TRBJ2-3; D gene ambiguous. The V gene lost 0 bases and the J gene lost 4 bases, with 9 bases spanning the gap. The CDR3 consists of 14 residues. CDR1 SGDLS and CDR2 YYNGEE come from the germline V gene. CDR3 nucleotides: TGTGCCAGCAGCGTAGATCACTCTCCAGATACGCAGTATTTT. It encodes CASSVDHSPDTQYF.

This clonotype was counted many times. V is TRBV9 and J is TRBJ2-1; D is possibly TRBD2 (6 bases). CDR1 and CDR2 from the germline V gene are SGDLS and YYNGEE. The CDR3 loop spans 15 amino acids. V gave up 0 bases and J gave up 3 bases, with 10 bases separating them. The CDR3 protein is CASSVGLASYNEQFF. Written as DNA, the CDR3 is TGTGCCAGCAGCGTAGGGCTAGCGAGCTACAATGAGCAGTTCTTC.